This T cell receptor beta chain emerged from a study of shared clonotypes between healthy human individuals. Findings of the study overall: Sequencing depth was predicted to influence how clonotypes are shared among donors. Rarefaction curves obtained for sorted subsets showed sequencing incomplete despite large depth.

This clone has only a few counts. Its target is unknown. Deep was the level at which the assay was run. The repertoire was sequenced with immunoSEQ multiplex PCR; TCRdb's copy has only in-frame clones and lacks some. The repertoire holds 150,000 to 200,000 clones, approximately 62% seen once, with about 10% in the top ten. Germline V gene data show CDR1 as SGHDN and CDR2 as FVKESK. Unmatched junction bases numbered 9, after V lost 1 base and J lost 4 bases. This CDR3 has 16 amino acids. The chain combines TRBV14 with TRBJ2-7; 8 bases line up with TRBD2. Sequenced: memory CD4+ T cells sorted from blood. Subset here: CD45RA-negative fraction. This TCR was sampled from a young man in good health. The CDR3 DNA sequence: TGTGCCAGCAGCCAAGGTCCCGGGAGGGTCATATACGAGCAGTACTTC. Translation gives CASSQGPGRVIYEQYF.